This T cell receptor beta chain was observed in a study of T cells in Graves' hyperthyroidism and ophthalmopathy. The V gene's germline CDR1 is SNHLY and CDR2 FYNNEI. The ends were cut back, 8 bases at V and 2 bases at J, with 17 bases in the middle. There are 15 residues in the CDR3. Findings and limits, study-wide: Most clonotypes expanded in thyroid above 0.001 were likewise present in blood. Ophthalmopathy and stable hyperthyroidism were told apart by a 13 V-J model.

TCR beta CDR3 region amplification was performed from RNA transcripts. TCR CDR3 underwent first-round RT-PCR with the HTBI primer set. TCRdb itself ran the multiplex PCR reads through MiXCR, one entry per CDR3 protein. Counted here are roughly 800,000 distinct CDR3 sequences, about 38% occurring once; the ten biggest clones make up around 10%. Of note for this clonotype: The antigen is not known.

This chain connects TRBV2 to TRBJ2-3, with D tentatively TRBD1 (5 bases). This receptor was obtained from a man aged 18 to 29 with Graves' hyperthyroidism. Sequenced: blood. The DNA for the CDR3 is TGTGCCAGCGGCTCGGACATCACCTACACAGATACGCAGTATTTT. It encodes CASGSDITYTDTQYF.